The subject of this entry is one T cell receptor (beta chain). The sample originates from a study of cytomegalovirus exposure and HLA in healthy donors. PCR was performed using 60 Vbeta and 13 Jbeta primers. Profiling relied on immunoSEQ multiplex PCR, and the TCRdb table lists in-frame clones only, not all of them. Of about 190,000 clones listed, 87% are singletons. This receptor was obtained from a boy under 10 years old in good health and CMV-seronegative. Sequencing was performed on PBMCs.

DNA of the CDR3: TGTGCCAGTAGCCAGGCTAGCGGGGGGCTGGAGAATGAGCAGTTCTTC. Its translation: CASSQASGGLENEQFF. The gene calls are TRBV19 and TRBJ2-1; 11 nucleotides match TRBD2. This CDR3 region has 16 residues. CDR1 LNHDA and CDR2 SQIVND come from the germline V gene (reference sequence). The J segment lost 7 bases and the V segment lost 6 bases, leaving 11 bases of the junction unmatched.